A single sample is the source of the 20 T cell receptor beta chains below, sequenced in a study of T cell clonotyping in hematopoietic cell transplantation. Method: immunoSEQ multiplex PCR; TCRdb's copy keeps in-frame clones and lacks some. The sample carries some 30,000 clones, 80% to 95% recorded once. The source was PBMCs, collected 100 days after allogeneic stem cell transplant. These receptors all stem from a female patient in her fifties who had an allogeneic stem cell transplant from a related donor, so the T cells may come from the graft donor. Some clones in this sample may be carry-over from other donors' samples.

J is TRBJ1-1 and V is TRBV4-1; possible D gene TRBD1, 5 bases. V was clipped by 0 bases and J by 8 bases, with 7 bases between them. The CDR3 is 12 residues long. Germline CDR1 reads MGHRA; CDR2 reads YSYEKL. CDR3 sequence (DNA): TGCGCCAGCAGCCAAGATGGGGGGGAAGCTTTCTTT. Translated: CASSQDGGEAFF.

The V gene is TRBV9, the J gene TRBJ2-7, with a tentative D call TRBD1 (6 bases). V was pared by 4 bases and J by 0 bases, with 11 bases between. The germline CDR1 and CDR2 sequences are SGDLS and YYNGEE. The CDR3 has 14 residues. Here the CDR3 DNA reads TGTGCCAGCAGCCCCCAGGGGCTCTCCTACGAGCAGTACTTC. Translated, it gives CASSPQGLSYEQYF.

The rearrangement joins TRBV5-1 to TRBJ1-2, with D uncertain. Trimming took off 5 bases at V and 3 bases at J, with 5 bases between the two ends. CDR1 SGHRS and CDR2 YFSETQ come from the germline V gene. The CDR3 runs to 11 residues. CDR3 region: CASRQDYGYTF. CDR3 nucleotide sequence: TGCGCCAGCAGACAAGACTATGGCTACACCTTC.

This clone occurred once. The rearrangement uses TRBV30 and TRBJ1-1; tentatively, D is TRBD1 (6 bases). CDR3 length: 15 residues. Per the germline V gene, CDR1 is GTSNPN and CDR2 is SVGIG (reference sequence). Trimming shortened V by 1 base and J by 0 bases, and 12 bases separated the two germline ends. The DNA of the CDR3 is TGTGCCTGGAGTGCCTCCGGGACACTGAACACTGAAGCTTTCTTT. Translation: CAWSASGTLNTEAFF.

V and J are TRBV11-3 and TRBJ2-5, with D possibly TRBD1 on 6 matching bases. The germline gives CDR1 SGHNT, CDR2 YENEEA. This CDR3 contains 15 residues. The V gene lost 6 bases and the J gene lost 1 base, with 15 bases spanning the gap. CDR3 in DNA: TGTGCCAGCAGTCTAGGATTGGACAGCCAAGAGACCCAGTACTTC. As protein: CASSLGLDSQETQYF.

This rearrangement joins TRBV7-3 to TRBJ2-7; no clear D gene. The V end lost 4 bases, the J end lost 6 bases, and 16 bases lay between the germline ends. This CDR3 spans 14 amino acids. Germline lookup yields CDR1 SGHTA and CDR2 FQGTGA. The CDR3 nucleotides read TGTGCCAGCAGCTCGGACGTTACCTACCGCGAGCAGTACTTC. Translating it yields CASSSDVTYREQYF.

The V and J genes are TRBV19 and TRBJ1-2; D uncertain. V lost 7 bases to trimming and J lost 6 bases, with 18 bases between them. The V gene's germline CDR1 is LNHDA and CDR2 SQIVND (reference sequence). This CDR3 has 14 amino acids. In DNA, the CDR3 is TGTGCCAGTACCGGGCACAGCACGGGAAATGGCTACACCTTC. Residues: CASTGHSTGNGYTF.

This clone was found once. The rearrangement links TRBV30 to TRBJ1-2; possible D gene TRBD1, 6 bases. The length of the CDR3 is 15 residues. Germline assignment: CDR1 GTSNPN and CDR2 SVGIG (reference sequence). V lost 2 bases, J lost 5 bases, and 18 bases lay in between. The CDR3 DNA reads TGTGCCTGGAGTCCCGGGGGGCCGGGAGGGTATGGCTACACCTTC. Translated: CAWSPGGPGGYGYTF.

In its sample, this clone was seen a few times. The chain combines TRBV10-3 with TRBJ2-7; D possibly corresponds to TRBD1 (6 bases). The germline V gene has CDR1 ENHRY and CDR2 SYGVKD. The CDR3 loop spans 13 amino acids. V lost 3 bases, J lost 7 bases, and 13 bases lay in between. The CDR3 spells CAISEGRGWEQYF. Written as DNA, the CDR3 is TGTGCCATCAGTGAAGGTAGGGGGTGGGAGCAGTACTTC.

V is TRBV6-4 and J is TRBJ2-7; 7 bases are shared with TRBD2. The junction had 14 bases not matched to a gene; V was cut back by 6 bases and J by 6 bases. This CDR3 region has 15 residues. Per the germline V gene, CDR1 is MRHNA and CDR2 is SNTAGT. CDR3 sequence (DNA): TGTGCCAGCAGCAACCCTAAGGGACTAATCACCGAGCAGTACTTC. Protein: CASSNPKGLITEQYF.

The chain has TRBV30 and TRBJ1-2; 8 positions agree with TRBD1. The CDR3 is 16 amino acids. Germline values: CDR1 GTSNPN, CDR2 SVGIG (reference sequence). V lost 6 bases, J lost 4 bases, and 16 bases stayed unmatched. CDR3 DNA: TGTGCCTGCGGGGGGTGCAGGGGGCCCCTTAGCTATGGCTACACCTTC. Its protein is CACGGCRGPLSYGYTF.

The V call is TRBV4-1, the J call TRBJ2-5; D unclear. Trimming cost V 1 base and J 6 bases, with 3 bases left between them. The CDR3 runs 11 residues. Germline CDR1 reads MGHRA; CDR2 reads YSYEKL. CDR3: CASSQGQTQYF. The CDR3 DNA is TGCGCCAGCAGCCAAGGTCAGACCCAGTACTTC.

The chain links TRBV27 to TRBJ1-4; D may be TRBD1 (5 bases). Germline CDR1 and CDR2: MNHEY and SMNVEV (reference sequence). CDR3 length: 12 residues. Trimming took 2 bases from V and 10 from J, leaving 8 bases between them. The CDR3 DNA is TGTGCCAGCAGTTTACGCCAGGGAAAACTGTTTTTT. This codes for CASSLRQGKLFF.

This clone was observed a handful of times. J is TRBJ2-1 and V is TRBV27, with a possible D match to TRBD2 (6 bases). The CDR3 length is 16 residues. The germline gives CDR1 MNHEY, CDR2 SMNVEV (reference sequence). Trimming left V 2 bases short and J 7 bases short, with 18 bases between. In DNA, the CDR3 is TGTGCCAGCAGTTTAGGGGCTCCCGGGACTCAGAATGAGCAGTTCTTC. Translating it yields CASSLGAPGTQNEQFF.

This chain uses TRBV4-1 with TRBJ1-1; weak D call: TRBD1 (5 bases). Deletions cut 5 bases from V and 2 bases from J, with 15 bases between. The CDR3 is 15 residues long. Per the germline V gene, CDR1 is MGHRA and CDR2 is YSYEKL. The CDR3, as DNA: TGCGCCAGCAGCGAACCCGGGACGGGAAACACTGAAGCTTTCTTT. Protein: CASSEPGTGNTEAFF.

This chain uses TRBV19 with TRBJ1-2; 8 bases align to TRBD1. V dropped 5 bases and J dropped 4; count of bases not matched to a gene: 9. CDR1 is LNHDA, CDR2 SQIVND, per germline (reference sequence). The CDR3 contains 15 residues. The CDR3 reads CASSSPTGAFYGYTF. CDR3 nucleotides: TGTGCCAGTAGTTCCCCGACAGGGGCTTTCTATGGCTACACCTTC. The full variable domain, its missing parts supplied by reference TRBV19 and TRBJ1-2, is DGGITQSPKYLFRKEGQNVTLSCEQNLNHDAMYWYRQDPGQGLRLIYYSQIVNDFQKGDIAEGYSVSREKKESFPLTVTSAQKNPTAFYLCASSSPTGAFYGYTFGSGTRLTVV.

This chain's CDR3 is CASSSSTGAGNTIYF. In DNA, the CDR3 is TGTGCCAGCAGCTCCTCGACAGGGGCTGGAAACACCATATATTTT. V usage is TRBV7-2 and J usage is TRBJ1-3; 8 bases align to TRBD1. The CDR3 totals 15 residues. The J segment lost 2 bases and the V segment lost 4 bases, leaving 4 bases of the junction unmatched. Germline CDR1 reads SGHTA; CDR2 reads FQGNSA.

In DNA, the CDR3 is TGTGCCAGCAGTACGGACAGGGGGTACACTGAAGCTTTCTTT. Its translation is CASSTDRGYTEAFF. The gene calls are TRBV6-1 and TRBJ1-1, with 10 bases lining up with TRBD1. Germline-derived CDR1 and CDR2 are MNHNS and SASEGT. J was trimmed by 3 bases and V by 5 bases; bases with no gene match: 3. CDR3 size: 14 residues.

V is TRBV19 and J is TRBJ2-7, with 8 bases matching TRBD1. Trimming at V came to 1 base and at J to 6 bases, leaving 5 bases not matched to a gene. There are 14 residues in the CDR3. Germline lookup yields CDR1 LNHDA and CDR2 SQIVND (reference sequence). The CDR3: CASSIAGRGREQYF. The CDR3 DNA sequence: TGTGCCAGTAGTATAGCGGGCAGGGGGCGCGAGCAGTACTTC.

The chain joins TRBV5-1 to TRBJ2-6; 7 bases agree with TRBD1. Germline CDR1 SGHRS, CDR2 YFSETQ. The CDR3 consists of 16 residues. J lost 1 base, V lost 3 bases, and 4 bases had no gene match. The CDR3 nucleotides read TGCGCCAGCAGCTCCCTGGGACAGTCTGGGGCCAACGTCCTGACTTTC. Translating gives CASSSLGQSGANVLTF.